This is a list of T cell receptor beta chains from one sample in a study of T cell repertoires in aging, cancer and after chemotherapy. TCRdb passed the multiplex PCR reads through MiXCR, listing each CDR3 protein once. Of more than 9,500 distinct CDR3 sequences in the sample, 30% to 40% were seen once. Sequencing was done on a sample of blood. These receptors were collected from a human donor in good health. The donor label of this sample is uncertain. The CDR3 runs from the conserved cysteine through the conserved F or W. The D gene is left open where the match is weak.

d_call	v_call	j_call	cdr3_aa
TRBD2	TRBV27	TRBJ2-1	CASSFVLAGGPGGQFF
TRBD2	TRBV7-2	TRBJ2-5	CASRTGLAGGLETQYF
.	TRBV6-5	TRBJ1-1	CASRNGRSEAFF
.	TRBV12-3/TRBV12-4	TRBJ2-1	CASSLGPLVAVGEQFF
TRBD1	TRBV27	TRBJ1-1	CASSLGQGPINTEAFF
TRBD1	TRBV24-1	TRBJ1-2	CATSDFRGQGYTF
.	TRBV18	TRBJ2-1	CASSPGSSNEQFF
.	TRBV7-9	TRBJ1-1	CASRPTGPAAEALF
TRBD1	TRBV5-6	TRBJ1-4	CASSLDWTGGDEKLFF
.	TRBV5-1	TRBJ1-1	CASSLVLGTEAFF
TRBD1	TRBV5-6	TRBJ1-2	CASSLEAGGAYGYTF
.	TRBV5-8	TRBJ1-4	CASSLANGFNEKLFF
.	TRBV19	TRBJ2-6	CASSIHAVSGANVLTF
.	TRBV12-3/TRBV12-4	TRBJ1-6	CASSLEWGDSPLHF
TRBD2	TRBV10-3	TRBJ2-2	CASSLGWTRRGATGELFF